One T cell receptor beta chain is described in this entry. The data originate from a study of blood T cell repertoires in COVID-19. Study as a whole: The study drew acute and convalescent COVID-19 samples from the United States, Italy and Spain.

V was pared by 2 bases and J by 0 bases, with 17 bases between. Germline lookup yields CDR1 GTSNPN and CDR2 SVGIG (reference sequence). The CDR3 runs to 17 residues. This table comes from immunoSEQ multiplex PCR, and its TCRdb copy is limited to in-frame clones, with some not included. The repertoire holds over 150,000 clones, with roughly 92% as singletons. The specimen sequenced was peripheral blood. This TCR derives from a young man with COVID-19, enrolled during active disease. J is TRBJ2-1 and V is TRBV30, with D tentatively TRBD2 (5 bases). CDR3 nucleotide sequence: TGTGCCTGGAGTCCACGGAGGCAGAGAAGCTCCTACAATGAGCAGTTCTTC. Encoded protein: CAWSPRRQRSSYNEQFF.